The TCR beta chain described here comes from a study of blood T cell repertoires in COVID-19. On the study more broadly: Samples representing acute and convalescent COVID-19 were sourced from the United States, Italy and Spain. Sources were T cells, B-cell-depleted T cells, or PBMCs; the material itself was cDNA or gDNA.

Methods used by the authors: Reference gene primer amplification gave nucleated cell count estimates. TCRdb's copy holds only in-frame clones and misses some; the assay was immunoSEQ multiplex PCR. V, J and clone size reflect that table, while D and trimming were determined from the DNA. The sample has 40,000 or so clones, roughly 89% seen once. V lost 6 bases, J lost 0 bases, and 12 bases stayed unmatched. This CDR3 is built from 19 residues. CDR1 and CDR2 from the germline V gene are SGHNT and YENEEA. Sequenced material: peripheral blood. The chain joins TRBV11-3 to TRBJ2-5; TRBD2 agrees at 14 bases. This receptor was identified in a man aged 60 to 75 with active COVID-19. This CDR3 reads CASRVGQGLAGDDQETQYF. The CDR3 DNA reads as TGTGCCAGCAGGGTCGGGCAGGGACTAGCGGGAGACGACCAAGAGACCCAGTACTTC.